This T cell receptor (beta chain) was found in a study of CD8+ T cells in alopecia areata. Study outcomes and limitations: Shared TCR sequences were less clear between patients than in mice, possibly partly from HLA diversity.

Concerning this clone: What it recognizes is unknown. The germline and genes are mouse ones. The read finishes 4 residues shy of the CDR3 end, and the germline J gene is used to complete it.

Germline V gives CDR1 FNHDT, CDR2 SITEND (reference sequence). The length of the CDR3 is 13 residues. Trimming took 6 bases from V and 6 from J; bases not matched to a gene: 4. TCR sequencing used cDNA made by reverse transcription of extracted RNA. The table came from immunoSEQ multiplex PCR; TCRdb's copy has only in-frame clones and leaves some out. The sample presents around 290,000 clones, none singletons. A sort of pooled cutaneous lymph node cells used CD4, CD8alpha, NKG2D, NKG2ACE and other stains. The sequence was obtained from a C3H/HeJ mouse with alopecia areata. The mouse strain carries the MHC haplotype H2-k. The sample taken for sequencing was CD4+ T cells sorted from a lymph node. V is TRBV19 and J is TRBJ2-2, with TRBD1 identical over 8 bases. The sequenced part of the CDR3 DNA is TGTGCCAGCACCTTGGACAGGGCCGGG. Protein sequence: CASTLDRAG. The complete CDR3 sequence is CASTLDRAGQLYF.